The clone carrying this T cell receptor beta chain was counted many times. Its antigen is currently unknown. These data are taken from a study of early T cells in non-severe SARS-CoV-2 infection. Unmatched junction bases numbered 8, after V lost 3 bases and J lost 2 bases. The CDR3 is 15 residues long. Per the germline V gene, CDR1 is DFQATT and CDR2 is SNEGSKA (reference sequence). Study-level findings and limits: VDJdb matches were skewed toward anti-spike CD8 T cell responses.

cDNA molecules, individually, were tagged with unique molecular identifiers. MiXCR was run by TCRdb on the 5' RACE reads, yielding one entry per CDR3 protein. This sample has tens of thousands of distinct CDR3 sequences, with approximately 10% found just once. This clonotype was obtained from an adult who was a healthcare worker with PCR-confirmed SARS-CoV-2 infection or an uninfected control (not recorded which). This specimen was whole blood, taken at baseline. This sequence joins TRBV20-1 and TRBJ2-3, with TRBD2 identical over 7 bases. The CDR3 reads CSASFAGVSTDTQYF. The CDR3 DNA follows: TGCAGTGCTAGTTTTGCGGGGGTTTCCACAGATACGCAGTATTTT.